This TCR beta chain was sequenced during a study of glioma-infiltrating T cells after dendritic cell vaccination. About the research overall: Between about 2002 and 2013, patients got autologous tumor lysate-pulsed dendritic cell vaccines.

Notes on this clone: Its antigen is unidentified.

The germline CDR1 and CDR2 sequences are LGHNT and FRNRAP. The germline V and J ends were trimmed by 1 base and 3 bases, with 8 bases remaining between them. The CDR3 has 14 amino acids. The study, taken as a whole, reports: Survival was not directly related to TCR clonality in these patients. Longer survival after dendritic cell vaccination followed higher pretreatment TIL content.

The assay was immunoSEQ multiplex PCR, and TCRdb's table has in-frame clones only and misses some. The sample carries about 92,000 clones, about nine tenths recorded once. Source: blood, taken before dendritic cell vaccination. This clonotype was obtained from a human donor with glioblastoma. The chain carries TRBV12-5 and TRBJ2-3, with D tentatively TRBD1 (6 bases). The CDR3 region has the DNA TGTGCTAGTGGTTTGGCAGGGACAACAGATACGCAGTATTTT. This codes for CASGLAGTTDTQYF.